Listed below are T cell receptor beta chains from one sample, sequenced in a study of human T cells and chemical hapten exposure. TCRdb passed the RACE reads through MiXCR, listing each CDR3 protein once. The table records under 300,000 distinct CDR3 sequences, 7.5% to 8% of them present only once. The material sequenced was whole blood, taken in connection with sensitization to the hapten diphenylcyclopropenone (DPC). These receptor sequences come from a man between 18 and 29 years old with alopecia areata. Some clones in this sample may be carry-over from other donors' samples. CDR3s include the opening cysteine and the closing phenylalanine or tryptophan. Each record gives: D gene, clone size, J gene, V gene, CDR3 DNA, CDR3 protein. D genes are given only for firm matches. A clone size is listed for some rows: how often the clone was seen (once, few, many), or a class if it is expanded.

>.|.|TRBJ2-1|TRBV6-5
TGTGCCAGCAGTTACTCGACGTGGAGAGGGGAAAGCTACAATGAGCAGTTCTTC
CASSYSTWRGESYNEQFF
>.|few|TRBJ2-3|TRBV6-1
TGTGCCTCCCAACAGCGGTATACAGATACGCAGTATTTT
CASQQRYTDTQYF
>.|many|TRBJ2-7|TRBV3-1
TGTGCCAGCAGCCGGGGATACGAGCAGTACTTC
CASSRGYEQYF
>TRBD1|few|TRBJ1-3|TRBV7-2
TGTGCCAGCACTTCCCGGGACAGAGGTCGGGGAAACACCATATATTTT
CASTSRDRGRGNTIYF
>TRBD1|.|TRBJ1-5|TRBV12-3/TRBV12-4
TGTGCCAGCCAGGACAGGCTCCTTAGCAATCAGCCCCAGCATTTT
CASQDRLLSNQPQHF
>TRBD1|.|TRBJ2-5|TRBV7-2
TGTGCCAGCAGCTCTCGGACAGGGGGCGCAGGAGGACAAGAGACCCAGTACTTC
CASSSRTGGAGGQETQYF
>.|.|TRBJ2-5|TRBV20-1
TGCAGTGCTAGGTCGGCGGGAAAGCCGTCCTTC
CSARSAGKPSF
>TRBD1|few|TRBJ1-2|TRBV6-4
TGTGCCAGCAGGCCGGGGCCCGGGACAGGGGGCTACACCTTC
CASRPGPGTGGYTF
>.|.|TRBJ2-3|TRBV7-3
TGTGCCAGCAGCTTCTCTAGGTTCGATACGCAGTATTTT
CASSFSRFDTQYF
>.|many|TRBJ1-4|TRBV7-3
TGTGCCAGCGCACCAGGGACACGCGGGAGTAATGAAAAACTGTTTTTT
CASAPGTRGSNEKLFF
>.|.|TRBJ1-6|TRBV16
TGTGCCAGCAGCCAATCGAGGAAAGGGGCGAGCTATAATTCACCCCTCCACTTT
CASSQSRKGASYNSPLHF
>.|.|TRBJ2-3|TRBV10-3
TGTGCCATCAGTGAGTCGCAGAGACCCACAACCCGGTCTAGCACAGATACGCAGTATTTT
CAISESQRPTTRSSTDTQYF
>.|.|TRBJ2-1|TRBV27
TGTGCCAGCAGCTCCATACTGGTCGAATCCTACAATGAGCAGTTCTTC
CASSSILVESYNEQFF
>.|many|TRBJ1-3|TRBV4-3
TGCGCCAGCAGCCAAGGGACACGAAATAGAAACACCATATATTTT
CASSQGTRNRNTIYF
>TRBD1|.|TRBJ1-1|TRBV11-2
TGTGCCAGCAGCTCCCAGAGACAGGGGAACACTGAAGCTTTCTTT
CASSSQRQGNTEAFF
>.|many|TRBJ2-1|TRBV29-1
TGCAGCGTGGGTTCCTACAATGAGCAGTTCTTC
CSVGSYNEQFF
>.|.|TRBJ2-5|TRBV5-1
TGCGCCAGCAGTTTTATGAAGACCCAGTACTTC
CASSFMKTQYF
>.|few|TRBJ2-2|TRBV7-9
TGTGCCAGCAGCTTAATCGCCGGGGCAGGGGAGCTGTTTTTT
CASSLIAGAGELFF
>TRBD1|many|TRBJ2-5|TRBV12-3/TRBV12-4
TGTGCCAGCAACCCAGGGGGAAGTCAAGAGACCCAGTACTTC
CASNPGGSQETQYF
>TRBD2|few|TRBJ2-3|TRBV15
TGTGCCACCAGCAGAGATCTAGGGACTAGCAGAGATACGCAGTATTTT
CATSRDLGTSRDTQYF
>.|.|TRBJ1-5|TRBV6-2/TRBV6-3
TGTGCCAGCAGTTACTACCCAGCCGCCAGAAGTAATCAGCCCCAGCATTTT
CASSYYPAARSNQPQHF
>.|.|TRBJ2-5|TRBV7-9
TGTGCCAGCAGCGGGGCCAGGGAAGAGACCCAGTACTTC
CASSGAREETQYF
>TRBD1|few|TRBJ2-5|TRBV4-3
TGCGCCAGCAGCCAAGATGACACAGGGGGAGAGACCCAGTACTTC
CASSQDDTGGETQYF
>.|.|TRBJ2-2|TRBV27
TGTGCCAGCAGTTTTTTAGGGGGCACCGGGGAGCTGTTTTTT
CASSFLGGTGELFF
>.|few|TRBJ1-5|TRBV27
TGTGCCAGCAAAAACGGGGCCAGGGGGCCCCAGCATTTT
CASKNGARGPQHF
>.|.|TRBJ1-5|TRBV9
TGTGCCAGCAGCCGGCAGGGGTCGAGGGAGCCCCAGCATTTT
CASSRQGSREPQHF
>.|many|TRBJ2-2|TRBV6-6
TGTGCCAGCAGTTACTTACAGATGAACACCGGGGAGCTGTTTTTT
CASSYLQMNTGELFF
>.|many|TRBJ1-1|TRBV11-2
TGTGCCAGCAGCTTAGATCGAGGCAGGGGAGCTTTCTTT
CASSLDRGRGAFF
>TRBD1|many|TRBJ1-4|TRBV18
TGTGCCAGCTCACCAGACAGGGTTGAAAAACTGTTTTTT
CASSPDRVEKLFF
>.|.|TRBJ1-5|TRBV27
TGTGCCAGCAGTTACAGGACGGGGCCCCAGCATTTT
CASSYRTGPQHF
>.|few|TRBJ1-1|TRBV4-2
TGTGCCAGCAGCCAAGTGGTAGGGTCGAACACTGAAGCTTTCTTT
CASSQVVGSNTEAFF
>.|.|TRBJ1-5|TRBV7-2
TGTGCCAGCAGCTTAGAATCGGGGGCCAATCAGCCCCAGCATTTT
CASSLESGANQPQHF
>TRBD1|.|TRBJ1-5|TRBV4-1
TGCGCCAGCAGCCAATTAAGGGGACAGGGGGCTCATCAGCCCCAGCATTTT
CASSQLRGQGAHQPQHF
>.|.|TRBJ1-3|TRBV4-3
TGCGCCAGCAGCCAAGGGAGACACAGCGGAAACACCATATATTTT
CASSQGRHSGNTIYF
>.|few|TRBJ2-7|TRBV27
TGTGCCAGCAGTTTGGCAATAGGGTACGAGCAGTACTTC
CASSLAIGYEQYF
>TRBD2|.|TRBJ2-7|TRBV4-2
TGTGCCAGCAGCCATTTTAGCGGGGGAGAGCTGTTCTACGAGCAGTACTTC
CASSHFSGGELFYEQYF
>.|.|TRBJ1-3|TRBV5-5
TGTGCCAGCAGCACCGTGACGACCTCTGGAAACACCATATATTTT
CASSTVTTSGNTIYF
>.|many|TRBJ1-1|TRBV2
TGTGCCAGCAGTGAAGACATTAACACTGAAGCTTTCTTT
CASSEDINTEAFF
>.|many|TRBJ1-2|TRBV7-2
TGTGCCAGCAGCTCCGACAGGACCAACCCCTATGGCTACACCTTC
CASSSDRTNPYGYTF
>TRBD2|few|TRBJ2-3|TRBV4-3
TGCGCCAGCAGCCAAGAGAGGACTAGCTTGAGATATACGCAGTATTTT
CASSQERTSLRYTQYF
>TRBD1|few|TRBJ1-5|TRBV3-1
TGTGCCAGCAGCCGGGACAGCAGCTTGGGGCCCCAGCATTTT
CASSRDSSLGPQHF
>.|.|TRBJ1-2|TRBV12-3/TRBV12-4
TGTGCCAGCAGTGGCGGTCCTAACTATGGCTACACCTTC
CASSGGPNYGYTF
>.|.|TRBJ1-2|TRBV27
TGTGCCAGCAGGTTGGACAGACTAGCTAACTATGGCTACACCTTC
CASRLDRLANYGYTF
>.|many|TRBJ1-5|TRBV10-3
TGTGCCATCAGTGAGTCGAGGCCGGGAGTCAGCCAGCCCCAGCATTTT
CAISESRPGVSQPQHF
>.|.|TRBJ2-5|TRBV12-3/TRBV12-4
TGTGCCAGCAGTTTTAGCCCGTGGGCGAAGTACTTC
CASSFSPWAKYF
>.|.|TRBJ1-1|TRBV6-1
TGTGCCAGCAGGAAGTCGAACACTGAAGCTTTCTTT
CASRKSNTEAFF
>TRBD1|many|TRBJ2-5|TRBV6-5
TGTGCCAGCAGCGACCGTCACAGGGGTACGGAGACCCAGTACTTC
CASSDRHRGTETQYF
>.|few|TRBJ2-5|TRBV3-1
TGTGCCAGCAGCCAAGTAAATTTTGGGCAGGGGCAGGAAGAGACCCAGTACTTC
CASSQVNFGQGQEETQYF
>TRBD1|.|TRBJ2-3|TRBV27
TGTGCCAGCAGCCTACAGGGGATCAACACAGATACGCAGTATTTT
CASSLQGINTDTQYF
>TRBD1|many|TRBJ2-5|TRBV10-3
TGTGCCATCAGTGATACAGGGGATCGACGAGAGACCCAGTACTTC
CAISDTGDRRETQYF
>.|many|TRBJ1-6|TRBV7-9
TGTGCCAGCAGCTCAGGACTGGGCCCCACGTATTCACCCCTCCACTTT
CASSSGLGPTYSPLHF
>.|.|TRBJ1-3|TRBV20-1
TGCAGTGCTTCCCCGGGCCGCCTCTCTGGAAACACCATATATTTT
CSASPGRLSGNTIYF
>.|.|TRBJ2-3|TRBV27
TGTGCCAGCAGTTTCTATACAGGACCTTTTTCCCATACGCAGTATTTT
CASSFYTGPFSHTQYF
>.|many|TRBJ1-5|TRBV11-2
TGTGCCAGCAGTTACGGGGAGGAGGGGCAGCCCCAGCATTTT
CASSYGEEGQPQHF